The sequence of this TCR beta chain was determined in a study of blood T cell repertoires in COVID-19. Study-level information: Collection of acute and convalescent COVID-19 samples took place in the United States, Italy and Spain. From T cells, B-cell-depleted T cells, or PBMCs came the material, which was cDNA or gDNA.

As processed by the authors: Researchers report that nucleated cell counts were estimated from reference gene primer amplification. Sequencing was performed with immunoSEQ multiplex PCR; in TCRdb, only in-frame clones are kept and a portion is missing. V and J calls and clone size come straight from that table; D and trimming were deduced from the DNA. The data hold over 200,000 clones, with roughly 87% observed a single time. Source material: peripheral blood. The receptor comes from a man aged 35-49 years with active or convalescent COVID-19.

CDR3 DNA sequence: TGTGCCAGCAGCCTTCGGACAGGGATCTCCTATAATTCACCCCTCCACTTT. As protein: CASSLRTGISYNSPLHF. V and J are TRBV14 and TRBJ1-6; 8 nucleotides line up with TRBD1. Trimming took 4 bases from V and 0 from J; bases not matched to a gene: 5. This CDR3 has 17 residues. Per germline, CDR1 SGHDN and CDR2 FVKESK.